This TCR beta chain was identified during a study of Graves' ophthalmopathy and Graves' hyperthyroidism. Whole-study findings and limits: At 60% to 71% sensitivity and approximately 72% specificity, the model predicted progression of the ophthalmopathy. An 81.08% specificity and 87.88% sensitivity were achieved by a 13-signature model that separated ophthalmopathy from stable hyperthyroidism. Blood contained most expanded thyroid clonotypes exceeding 0.001 frequency.

This clonotype occurred many times. Antigen: not known. One end of the junction fails to match germline, which may point to a read error. This CDR3 has 14 amino acids. Germline CDR1 is SGHRS and CDR2 is YFSETQ. TCR beta CDR3 amplification used RNA transcripts. First-round RT-PCR relied on HTBI primers, and a second-round multiplex PCR came next. TCRdb used MiXCR to reprocess the multiplex PCR reads, holding one entry per CDR3 protein. This table holds roughly 500,000 distinct CDR3 sequences, about an eighth found once. As diagnostic evidence, clinical symptoms, serum thyroxine, TRAb, thyroid ultrasound and orbital computed tomography were relied upon.

This sequence was found in a woman in her 30s with Graves' ophthalmopathy. This sequence joins TRBV5-1 and TRBJ2-2, with 12 bases matching TRBD2. Sequencing was performed on blood. The CDR3 loop is CASSLAGGTGELFF. Here the CDR3 DNA reads TGTGCCAGCAGTCTAGCGGGGGGGACCGGGGAGCTGTTTTTT.